Below, one TCR beta chain is given with its context. Germline V CDR1 and CDR2: LNHDA, SQIVND (reference sequence). V was pared by 6 bases and J by 6 bases, with 12 bases of the junction left unmatched. The CDR3 loop spans 15 amino acids. Unrecorded immune exposures were likely, despite nominal health at sampling. The data were taken from a study of cytomegalovirus exposure and HLA in healthy donors. The PCR used 60 Vbeta and 13 Jbeta primers. TCRdb's table, derived via immunoSEQ multiplex PCR, lists solely in-frame clones and lacks some. The top ten clones hold 0.9% to 1.2% of a sample with 150,000 to 200,000 clones, around 80% of them seen once.

The J gene is TRBJ1-2, the V gene TRBV19; 8 nucleotides match TRBD1. The receptor was isolated from a middle-aged woman in good health and CMV-seronegative. The sample comprised PBMCs. The CDR3 DNA sequence: TGTGCCAGTAGGATTCAGGGGGCAGAAGTTGATGGCTACACCTTC. This gives the protein CASRIQGAEVDGYTF.